This TCR beta chain was documented in a study of vaccination and CD4 T cells after COVID-19 (dated 2022 in TCRdb). Regarding the study in general: The convalescent cohort included six males and four females, with two Hispanic individuals, seven Caucasians, two Asians and one multiracial person. Two doses of either the Pfizer-BioNTech BNT162b2 vaccine (n=8) or the Moderna mRNA-1273 vaccine (n=2) were administered to participants. Post-COVID blood samples were collected from convalescent patients a median of roughly 100 days after diagnosis, with a range of roughly 35 to 161 days. Post-vaccine blood samples were collected a median of about 69 days after the second vaccine dose, ranging from about 13 to 241 days. The cultures were stimulated with overlapping spike peptide pools from SARS-CoV-2 and from the common cold coronaviruses HCoV-NL63, HCoV-OC43 and HCoV-229E. Control cultures received a CEFX viral epitope pool as the positive control, an HIV-1 Nef peptide pool as the negative control, or no peptide. The spike-specific CD4+ TCR repertoire was compared before and after mRNA vaccination in over nine COVID-19 convalescent patients and several infection-naive healthy vaccine recipients. Memory CD4+ T cell crossreactivity between SARS-CoV-2 and common cold coronavirus spike proteins was assessed at the TCR clonotype level in an earlier paper using these donors.

CDR1 and CDR2, per the germline V gene, are MNHNS and SASEGT. Cut back by 1 base and 5 bases, the V and J ends lie 6 bases apart. The CDR3 goes from the cysteine to the phenylalanine over 13 residues. Only the CDR3 part of the read is kept: 39 bases, read in frame from the first base. On the study overall, not on this receptor specifically: Of the vaccine-specific clones found in convalescent patients, nearly all (304 of 307) were mono-reactive for SARS-CoV-2 spike instead of being cross-reactive with common cold coronaviruses. The median number of SARS-CoV-2-reactive clonotypes rose from about 19 after infection to about 40 after vaccination, but the change was not significant. Among the post-vaccine SARS-CoV-2-reactive clones in convalescent patients, a median approximately 90% showed up only after vaccination, which suggests vaccine-specific priming. Only a relatively small number of convalescent patients were included in the study, and early timepoints following natural infection were not analyzed.

Notes on this clonotype: Its antigen remains undetermined. Base qualities were left out, and no much larger clone turns up one base away.

Library construction relied on PCR. DNA from cultured CD4+ T cells was subjected to TCR sequencing with the Oncomine TCR Beta short-read assay at the Johns Hopkins FTIC core. The QIAamp micro DNA kit was used to extract genomic DNA from the cultured CD4+ T cells. The Oncomine TCR Beta libraries from cultured CD4+ T cells were pooled using unique dual indexes and then sequenced on an Illumina iSeq 100. Per the original workflow: Non-productive sequences were filtered out, and CDR3s that did not start with C, did not end with F or W, or were shorter than 7 amino acids were discarded. Antigen-specific clonotypes were identified with the MANAFEST web application by comparing peptide-stimulated wells with reference and other culture wells. For a clone to be called positive, the clone needed an FDR below 0.05, an odds ratio above 5, and a productive frequency above 0.1% in at least two of three replicate wells. Cross-reactive clonotypes were defined as significantly expanded in both SARS-CoV-2 spike wells and at least one common cold coronavirus spike condition. Similarity between CDR3 sequences was evaluated in R version 3.6.1 using Levenshtein distances (stringdist) and unrooted phylogenetic trees (ape). The public reads were reanalyzed by TCRdb: fastp trimming at Q25, MiXCR alignment, in-frame beta chains only. Each record represents a unique CDR3 protein, reported with the most common genes and DNA among its rows. TCRdb assigned the V and J calls; the authors' analysis was not used. Across this sample there are approximately 9,600 distinct CDR3 sequences, with 48% seen only once. In total, the top ten clones hold roughly a sixth of the sample.

Reading the label with the study, this specimen's treatment or condition is: roughly 11-day PBMC culture with coronavirus spike peptide pools or control peptides (ViraFEST assay). CD4+ T cells from unexposed donors were collected before the COVID-19 pandemic (2011-2018). The ViraFEST assay, used in the study, expanded antigen-specific T cells with peptide pools and then identified the expanded clonotypes through TCR sequencing. PBMCs were cultured at 1.5 million to 2 million per well in IMDM supplemented with 5% human AB serum and 8 to 10 IU/ml IL-2, with about 9 ug/ml peptide pools added. On days 3 and 7, half of the culture medium was replaced with fresh IL-2-containing medium. Once the cells had been in culture for about 10 days, the EasySep CD4+ T cell isolation kit was used to isolate CD4+ T cells by negative selection. Unexposed donor CD4+ T cells were tested for reactivity to SARS-CoV-2 S and N and four common cold coronavirus spike pools, as cell number allowed. Ficoll-Paque Plus gradient centrifugation was used to isolate PBMCs from whole blood, and the isolated PBMCs were then either used fresh or cryopreserved at -140C. Triplicate wells were generally used for each culture condition. Leukapheresis product for the unexposed donors was purchased commercially.

The sequence is built from TRBV6-1 and TRBJ2-1, with the D gene not clear enough to name. This receptor was taken from a human donor in good health. Specimen: CD4+ T cells from blood, cultured in vitro. The DNA sequence is as follows: TGTGCCAGCAGTGAAGTCGTGGACAATGAGCAGTTCTTC. It encodes CASSEVVDNEQFF.